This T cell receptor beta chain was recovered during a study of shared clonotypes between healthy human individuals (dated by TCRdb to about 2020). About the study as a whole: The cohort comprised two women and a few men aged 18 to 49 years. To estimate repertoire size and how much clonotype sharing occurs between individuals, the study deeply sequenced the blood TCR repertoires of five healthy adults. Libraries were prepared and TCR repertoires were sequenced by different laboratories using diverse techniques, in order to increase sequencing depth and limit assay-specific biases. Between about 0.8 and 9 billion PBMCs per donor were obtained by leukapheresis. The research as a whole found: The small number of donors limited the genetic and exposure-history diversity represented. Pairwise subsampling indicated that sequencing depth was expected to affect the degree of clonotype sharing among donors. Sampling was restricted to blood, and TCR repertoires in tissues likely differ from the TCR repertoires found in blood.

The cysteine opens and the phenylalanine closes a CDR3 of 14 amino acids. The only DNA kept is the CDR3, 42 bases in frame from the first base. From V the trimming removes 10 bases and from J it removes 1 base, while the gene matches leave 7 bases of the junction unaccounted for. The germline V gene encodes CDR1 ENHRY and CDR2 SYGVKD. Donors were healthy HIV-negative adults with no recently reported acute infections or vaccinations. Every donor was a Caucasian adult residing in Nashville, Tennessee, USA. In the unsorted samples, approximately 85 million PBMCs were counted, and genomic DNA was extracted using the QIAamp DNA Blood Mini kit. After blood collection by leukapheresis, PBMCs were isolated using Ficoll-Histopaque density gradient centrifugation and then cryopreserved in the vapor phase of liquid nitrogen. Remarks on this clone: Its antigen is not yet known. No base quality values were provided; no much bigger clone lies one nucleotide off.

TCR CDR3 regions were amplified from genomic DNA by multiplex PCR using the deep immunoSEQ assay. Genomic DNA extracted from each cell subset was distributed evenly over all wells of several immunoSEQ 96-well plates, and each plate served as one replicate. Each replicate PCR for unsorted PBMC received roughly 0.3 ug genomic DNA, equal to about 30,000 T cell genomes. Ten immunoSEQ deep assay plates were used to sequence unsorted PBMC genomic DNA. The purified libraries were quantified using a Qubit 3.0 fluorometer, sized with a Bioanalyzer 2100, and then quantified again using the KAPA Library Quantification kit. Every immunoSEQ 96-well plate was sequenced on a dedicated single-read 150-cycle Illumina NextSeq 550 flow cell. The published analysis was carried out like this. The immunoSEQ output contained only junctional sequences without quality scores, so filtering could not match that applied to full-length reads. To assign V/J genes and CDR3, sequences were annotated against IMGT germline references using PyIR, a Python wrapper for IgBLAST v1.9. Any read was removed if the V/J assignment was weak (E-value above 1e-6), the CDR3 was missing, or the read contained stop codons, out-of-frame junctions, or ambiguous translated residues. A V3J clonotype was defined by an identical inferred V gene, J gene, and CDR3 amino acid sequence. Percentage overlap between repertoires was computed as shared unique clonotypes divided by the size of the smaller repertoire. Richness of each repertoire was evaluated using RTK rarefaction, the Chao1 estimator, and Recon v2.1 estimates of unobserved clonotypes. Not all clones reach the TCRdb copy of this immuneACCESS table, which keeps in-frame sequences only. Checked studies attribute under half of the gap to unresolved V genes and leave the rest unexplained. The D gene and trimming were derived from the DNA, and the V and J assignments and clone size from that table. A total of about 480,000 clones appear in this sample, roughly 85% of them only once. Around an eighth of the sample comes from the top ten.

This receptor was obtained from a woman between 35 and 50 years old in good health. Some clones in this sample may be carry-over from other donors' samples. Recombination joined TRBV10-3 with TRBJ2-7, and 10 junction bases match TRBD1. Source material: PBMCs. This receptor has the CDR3 CATADRGISYEQYF. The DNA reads TGTGCCACCGCGGACAGGGGGATTTCCTACGAGCAGTACTTC.